This TCR beta chain was captured in a study of T cells expressing NK-cell markers. The CDR3 spans 11 residues. With the 5' RACE reads reprocessed, TCRdb shows one record per CDR3 protein and no DNA. The sample has around 380,000 distinct CDR3 sequences; the top ten hold about 10%. The chain carries TRBV12-3 or TRBV12-4 and TRBJ1-4. The sample taken for sequencing was blood T cells: a sorted CD56 or NKG2C T cell subset, CD4+ or CD8+ T cells, or bulk PBMC T cells (not recorded which). This clonotype originated in a woman aged 45-65 years in good health. Here the CDR3 reads CASGFGRDLFF.